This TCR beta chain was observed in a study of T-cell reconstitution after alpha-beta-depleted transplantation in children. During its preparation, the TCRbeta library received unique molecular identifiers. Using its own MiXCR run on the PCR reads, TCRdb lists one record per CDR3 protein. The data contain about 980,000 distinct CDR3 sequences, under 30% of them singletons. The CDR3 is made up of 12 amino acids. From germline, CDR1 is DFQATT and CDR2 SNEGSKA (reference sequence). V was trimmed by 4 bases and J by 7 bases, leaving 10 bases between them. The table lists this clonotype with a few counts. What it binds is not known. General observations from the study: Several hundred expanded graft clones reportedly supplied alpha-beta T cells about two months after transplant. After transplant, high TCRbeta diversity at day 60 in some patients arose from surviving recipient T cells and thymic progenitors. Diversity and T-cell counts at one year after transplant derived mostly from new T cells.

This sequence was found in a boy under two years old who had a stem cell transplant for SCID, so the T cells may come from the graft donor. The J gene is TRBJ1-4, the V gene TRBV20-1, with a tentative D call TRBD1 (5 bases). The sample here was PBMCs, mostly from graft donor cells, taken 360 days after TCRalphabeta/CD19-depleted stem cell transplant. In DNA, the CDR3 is TGCAGTGCTAAGGGCGGGGGTGAAAAACTGTTTTTT. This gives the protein CSAKGGGEKLFF.